Presented here are 24 T cell receptor beta chains from one specimen sequenced in a study of T cell responses to AZD1222 COVID-19 vaccine. Assay: immunoSEQ multiplex PCR; the TCRdb copy retains only in-frame clones and omits some. The data show approximately 140,000 clones, approximately 92% seen once. This material consisted of peripheral blood, taken 28 days after the second AZD1222 dose. The receptors here all came from an adult who received the AZD1222 COVID-19 vaccine.

The J gene is TRBJ1-4, the V gene TRBV5-8, with 8 bases matching TRBD1. The junction had 5 bases not matched to a gene; V was cut back by 4 bases and J by 6 bases. The CDR3 totals 14 residues. Germline V gives CDR1 SGHTS, CDR2 YDEGEE. CDR3 bases: TGTGCCAGCAGCGGCGGACAGGGACATGAAAAACTGTTTTTT. Its protein product is CASSGGQGHEKLFF.

The J gene is TRBJ1-4, the V gene TRBV29-1; D possibly corresponds to TRBD1 (6 bases). CDR3 length: 14 residues. With 4 bases removed from V and 0 bases from J, the gap between germline ends came to 9 bases. Germline values: CDR1 SQVTM, CDR2 ANQGSEA. CDR3 sequence reads: CSVAGTPTNEKLFF. Here the CDR3 DNA reads TGCAGCGTTGCCGGGACACCAACTAATGAAAAACTGTTTTTT. Full variable domain (remainder filled in from reference TRBV29-1 and TRBJ1-4): SAVISQKPSRDICQRGTSLTIQCQVDSQVTMMFWYRQQPGQSLTLIATANQGSEATYESGFVIDKFPISRPNLTFSTLTVSNMSPEDSSIYLCSVAGTPTNEKLFFGSGTQLSVL.

V and J are TRBV3-1 (or the pseudogene TRBV3-2) and TRBJ1-2; D is uncertain. Germline V CDR1 and CDR2: LGHDT, YNNKEL (reference sequence). Trimming took 1 base from V and 4 from J, leaving 13 bases between them. CDR3 size: 15 residues. CDR3 protein: CASSQGPGSIYGYTF. CDR3 coding DNA: TGTGCCAGCAGCCAAGGGCCGGGATCTATCTATGGCTACACCTTC.

The rearrangement uses TRBV9 and TRBJ1-6; 11 bases agree with TRBD1. V lost 0 bases, J lost 7 bases, and 6 bases stayed unmatched. The CDR3 has 17 amino acids. Germline V gene sequence: CDR1 SGDLS, CDR2 YYNGEE. CDR3 loop: CASSVDGTGGPNSPLHF. The DNA of the CDR3 is TGTGCCAGCAGCGTAGATGGGACAGGGGGACCCAATTCACCCCTCCACTTT.

The chain couples TRBV28 to TRBJ2-1; 8 nucleotides line up with TRBD1. CDR1 MDHEN and CDR2 SYDVKM come from the germline V gene. This CDR3 region has 14 residues. The V gene end was trimmed by 7 bases and the J gene end by 6 bases; junction bases not matched to a gene: 8. The CDR3 region is CASKKTGQANEQFF. CDR3 coding DNA: TGTGCCAGCAAAAAAACGGGACAGGCCAATGAGCAGTTCTTC.

The CDR3 sequence: CASSLLMGWQETQYF. The DNA of the CDR3 is TGTGCCAGCAGCTTGTTGATGGGGTGGCAAGAGACCCAGTACTTC. This chain joins TRBV5-5 and TRBJ2-5, with D unclear. CDR1 and CDR2 (germline): SGHKS, YYEKEE (reference sequence). Trimming took 1 base from V and 2 from J, leaving 12 bases between them. The CDR3 loop spans 15 amino acids. Based on the CDR3 plus reference TRBV5-5 and TRBJ2-5, the full variable domain is DAGVTQSPTHLIKTRGQQVTLRCSPISGHKSVSWYQQVLGQGPQFIFQYYEKEERGRGNFPDRFSARQFPNYSSELNVNALLLGDSALYLCASSLLMGWQETQYFGPGTRLLVL.

The chain couples TRBV27 to TRBJ2-7; D gene uncertain. The V gene's germline CDR1 is MNHEY and CDR2 SMNVEV (reference sequence). The CDR3 sequence is 14 residues long. V was cut by 8 bases and J by 3 bases, with 17 bases left in between. For the CDR3, the DNA is TGTGCCAGCTCCGACAAGTTATTGGGCTACGAGCAGTACTTC. This sequence encodes CASSDKLLGYEQYF.

This clone was picked up one time. The CDR3 reads CASSLGAQGASNYGYTF. CDR3 in DNA: TGCGCCAGCAGCTTGGGGGCACAGGGCGCAAGCAACTATGGCTACACCTTC. The chain joins TRBV5-1 to TRBJ1-2; D perhaps matches TRBD1 (6 bases). Germline values: CDR1 SGHRS, CDR2 YFSETQ. Trimming cost V 0 bases and J 2 bases, with 17 bases left between them. The CDR3 spans 17 residues.

The rearrangement uses TRBV6-5 and TRBJ2-7, with TRBD2 identical over 7 bases. The J segment lost 0 bases and the V segment lost 2 bases, leaving 7 bases of the junction unmatched. CDR1 and CDR2 from the germline V gene are MNHEY and SVGAGI. This CDR3 is 16 amino acids long. CDR3 residues: CASSYRRGSPSYEQYF. The CDR3 coding sequence is TGTGCCAGCAGTTACAGGCGCGGGAGTCCCTCCTACGAGCAGTACTTC.

This rearrangement joins TRBV30 to TRBJ1-6, with 9 bases that match TRBD1. This CDR3 has 13 residues. Germline V CDR1 and CDR2: GTSNPN, SVGIG (reference sequence). Trimming cost V 5 bases and J 10 bases; bases outside gene matches: 6. CDR3 nucleotide sequence: TGTGCCTGGGGGACAGGGCTTAGGTCACCCCTCCACTTT. Protein sequence: CAWGTGLRSPLHF.

This rearrangement joins TRBV13 to TRBJ2-1, with TRBD2 as a possible D gene (6 bases). Trimming removed 4 bases from V and 3 bases from J, with 25 bases in between. Germline CDR1 and CDR2: PRHDT and FYEKMQ (reference sequence). CDR3 length equals 19 residues. The CDR3 nucleotides are TGTGCCAGCAGCTGGGGACTCTCCACGGGTAGGAACCGCTACAATGAGCAGTTCTTC. Amino acids: CASSWGLSTGRNRYNEQFF. Combining the CDR3 with reference TRBV13 and TRBJ2-1 gives the whole variable domain AAGVIQSPRHLIKEKRETATLKCYPIPRHDTVYWYQQGPGQDPQFLISFYEKMQSDKGSIPDRFSAQQFSDYHSELNMSSLELGDSALYFCASSWGLSTGRNRYNEQFFGPGTRLTVL.

V usage is TRBV9 and J usage is TRBJ2-1; possible D gene TRBD2, 5 bases. This CDR3 spans 15 amino acids. Per the germline V gene, CDR1 is SGDLS and CDR2 is YYNGEE. V gave up 2 bases and J gave up 9 bases, with 18 bases separating them. In DNA, the CDR3 is TGTGCCAGCAGCGTCTCGTCCCGGGATGGCGGTGAGCAGTTCTTC. Translating gives CASSVSSRDGGEQFF.

J is TRBJ2-7 and V is TRBV6-1, with D perhaps matching TRBD1 or TRBD2 (5 bases each). The CDR3 has 19 residues. Germline loops: CDR1 MNHNS, CDR2 SASEGT. V lost 0 bases and J 3 bases, leaving 24 bases between the germline ends. CDR3 DNA sequence: TGTGCCAGCAGTGAAGCAGCGGCAGGGTCATACTCAGAAAGCTACGAGCAGTACTTC. Amino acid sequence: CASSEAAAGSYSESYEQYF.

The rearrangement links TRBV3-1 (or the pseudogene TRBV3-2) to TRBJ1-1; D is possibly TRBD1 (6 bases). V shed 1 base and J shed 4 bases, with 13 bases lying between them. The V gene's germline CDR1 is LGHDT and CDR2 YNNKEL (reference sequence). The CDR3 covers 15 residues. CDR3 region: CASSQVGGGGTEAFF. CDR3 sequence (DNA): TGTGCCAGCAGCCAAGTCGGGGGAGGGGGCACTGAAGCTTTCTTT.

This clone is a singleton in its sample. The chain's CDR3 is CASSISSSYEQYF. The DNA of the CDR3 is TGTGCCAGTAGTATTAGCAGCTCCTACGAGCAGTACTTC. The gene calls are TRBV19 and TRBJ2-7; D not resolved. Germline V gene sequence: CDR1 LNHDA, CDR2 SQIVND (reference sequence). The V and J ends lost 3 bases and 0 bases respectively, with 6 bases between them. The CDR3 has 13 amino acids.

The chain carries TRBV11-2 and TRBJ2-1, with D uncertain. Germline V gene data show CDR1 as SGHAT and CDR2 as FQNNGV. The length of the CDR3 is 15 residues. Trimming cost V 5 bases and J 2 bases, with 13 bases left between them. Here the CDR3 reads CASSLLMDTYNEQFF. The CDR3 coding sequence is TGTGCCAGCAGCCTTCTTATGGATACCTACAATGAGCAGTTCTTC.

The V call is TRBV10-2, the J call TRBJ2-4; tentatively, D is TRBD2 (6 bases). Trimming shortened V by 8 bases and J by 5 bases, and 13 bases separated the two germline ends. From germline, CDR1 is WSHSY and CDR2 SAAADI. The CDR3 totals 13 residues. CDR3 nucleotide sequence: TGCGCCAGCCTCCGGGAGCACCAAAACATTCAGTACTTC. It is translated as CASLREHQNIQYF.

J is TRBJ1-4 and V is TRBV7-2, with no clear D. V was cut by 0 bases and J by 5 bases, with 4 bases left in between. The CDR3 sequence is 13 residues long. Germline loops: CDR1 SGHTA, CDR2 FQGNSA. Here the CDR3 DNA reads TGTGCCAGCAGCTTAGCTCGCAATGAAAAACTGTTTTTT. Its translation is CASSLARNEKLFF.

V gene TRBV19 combines with J gene TRBJ1-3; no definite D call. From germline, CDR1 is LNHDA and CDR2 SQIVND (reference sequence). Trimming stripped 6 bases from V and 0 bases from J, with 12 bases between. CDR3 length: 15 residues. The CDR3 region is CASSRVGRSGNTIYF. CDR3 nucleotide sequence: TGTGCCAGTAGCCGGGTGGGTCGCTCTGGAAACACCATATATTTT.

The chain is built from TRBV24-1 and TRBJ2-7; D is unclear. CDR1 KGHDR and CDR2 SFDVKD come from the germline V gene. Trimming removed 4 bases at V and 0 bases at J, with 6 bases between. This CDR3 region has 13 residues. In DNA form, the CDR3 reads TGTGCCACCAGTGACCCCAGCTCCTACGAGCAGTACTTC. Its translation: CATSDPSSYEQYF.

Only one count was recorded for this clone. V usage is TRBV29-1 and J usage is TRBJ2-1; tentative D call: TRBD1 (6 bases). The ends were cut back, 4 bases at V and 9 bases at J, with 16 bases in the middle. CDR3 length: 13 amino acids. CDR1 and CDR2 (germline): SQVTM, ANQGSEA. Written as DNA, the CDR3 is TGCAGCGTTGCAAGGAACAGGGTGGGTGAGCAGTTCTTC. It codes for CSVARNRVGEQFF.

The V call is TRBV11-3, the J call TRBJ1-2, with D unclear. The germline CDR1 and CDR2 sequences are SGHNT and YENEEA. This CDR3 spans 13 amino acids. V lost 1 base and J 6 bases, leaving 9 bases between the germline ends. The DNA for the CDR3 is TGTGCCAGCAGCTTAGGAGCGAGGGATGGCTACACCTTC. Its protein product is CASSLGARDGYTF.

The rearrangement uses TRBV24-1 and TRBJ1-1; D is possibly TRBD1 (6 bases). The CDR3 is 13 amino acids. Germline CDR1 and CDR2: KGHDR and SFDVKD. Trimming took off 1 base at V and 6 bases at J, with 8 bases between the two ends. The CDR3, as DNA: TGTGCCACCAGTGATTTATCAGGGGCTGAAGCTTTCTTT. Translated, it gives CATSDLSGAEAFF.

The CDR3 DNA is TGTGCCACCAGTGATTTGCGCGGACTAGCGGGAGGCGGTACCGGGGAGCTGTTTTTT. Its translation is CATSDLRGLAGGGTGELFF. This chain links TRBV24-1 with TRBJ2-2, with 14 bases that match TRBD2. CDR1 and CDR2 from the germline V gene are KGHDR and SFDVKD. Trimming at V came to 0 bases and at J to 5 bases, leaving 7 bases not matched to a gene. There are 19 residues in the CDR3.